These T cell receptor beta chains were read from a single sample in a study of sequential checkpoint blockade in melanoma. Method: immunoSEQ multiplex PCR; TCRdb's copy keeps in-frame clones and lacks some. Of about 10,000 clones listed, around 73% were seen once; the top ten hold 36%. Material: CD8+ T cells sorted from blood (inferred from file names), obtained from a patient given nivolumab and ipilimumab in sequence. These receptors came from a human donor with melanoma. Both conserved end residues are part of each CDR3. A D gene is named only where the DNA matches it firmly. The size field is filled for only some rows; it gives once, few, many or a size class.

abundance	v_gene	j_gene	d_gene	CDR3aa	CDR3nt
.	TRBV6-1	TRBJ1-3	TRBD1	CASSEGGGATIYF	TGTGCCAGCAGTGAAGGAGGGGGCGCGACCATATATTTT
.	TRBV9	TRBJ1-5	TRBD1	CASSAGTGVDSNQPQHF	TGTGCCAGCAGCGCCGGGACAGGGGTTGATAGCAATCAGCCCCAGCATTTT
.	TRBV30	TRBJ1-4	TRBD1	CAWSAPWTGLNEKLFF	TGTGCCTGGAGTGCCCCCTGGACAGGGCTAAATGAAAAACTGTTTTTT
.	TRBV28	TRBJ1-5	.	CASRLPFGEGTANQPQHF	TGTGCCAGCAGACTCCCCTTTGGGGAGGGGACCGCGAATCAGCCCCAGCATTTT
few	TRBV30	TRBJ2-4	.	CAWSTTVLAKNIQYF	TGTGCCTGGAGTACGACTGTCCTAGCCAAAAACATTCAGTACTTC
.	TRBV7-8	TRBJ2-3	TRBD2	CASSPGTSGDTDTQYF	TGTGCCAGCAGCCCGGGGACTAGCGGGGACACAGATACGCAGTATTTT
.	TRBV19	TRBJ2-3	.	CASSMWASSTDTQYF	TGTGCCAGTAGTATGTGGGCTTCTAGCACAGATACGCAGTATTTT
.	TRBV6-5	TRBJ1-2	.	CASSPSREGYTF	TGTGCCAGCAGCCCCTCGAGAGAAGGCTACACCTTC
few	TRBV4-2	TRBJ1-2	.	CASSPGSANYGYTF	TGTGCCAGCAGCCCCGGAAGCGCCAACTATGGCTACACCTTC
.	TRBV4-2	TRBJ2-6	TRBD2	CASSPWGGGGSSGANVLTF	TGTGCCAGCAGCCCCTGGGGCGGCGGGGGGAGCTCTGGGGCCAACGTCCTGACTTTC
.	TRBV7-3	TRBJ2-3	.	CASSSFGYTDTQYF	TGTGCCAGCAGCTCTTTCGGGTACACAGATACGCAGTATTTT
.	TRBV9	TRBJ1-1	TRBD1	CASSVGGQGFVNTEAFF	TGTGCCAGCAGCGTAGGGGGACAGGGCTTCGTAAACACTGAAGCTTTCTTT
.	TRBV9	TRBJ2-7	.	CASSVEGGTSYEQYF	TGTGCCAGCAGCGTAGAAGGCGGGACCTCCTACGAGCAGTACTTC
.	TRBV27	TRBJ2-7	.	CASSSGGRTYEQYF	TGTGCCAGCAGCTCAGGGGGGCGGACCTACGAGCAGTACTTC
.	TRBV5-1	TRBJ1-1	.	CASSLTPNTEAFF	TGCGCCAGCAGCTTGACACCTAACACTGAAGCTTTCTTT
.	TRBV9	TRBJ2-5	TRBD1	CASSVEGQGWEQYF	TGTGCCAGCAGCGTAGAAGGACAGGGCTGGGAGCAGTACTTC
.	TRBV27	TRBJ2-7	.	CASSPGGPFEQYF	TGTGCCAGCAGTCCCGGGGGACCTTTCGAGCAGTACTTC
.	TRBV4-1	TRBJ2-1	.	CASSQVLTSNEQFF	TGCGCCAGCAGCCAAGTTCTTACTTCAAATGAGCAGTTCTTC
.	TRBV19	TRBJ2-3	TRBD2	CASPPLPGLASTDTQYF	TGTGCCAGTCCTCCTCTACCGGGACTAGCGAGCACAGATACGCAGTATTTT
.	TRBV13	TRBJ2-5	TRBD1	CASSFNQGEETQYF	TGTGCCAGCAGCTTTAATCAGGGGGAAGAGACCCAGTACTTC
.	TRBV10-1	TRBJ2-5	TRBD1	CASTTGTGARETQYF	TGCGCCAGCACTACCGGGACAGGGGCCCGGGAGACCCAGTACTTC
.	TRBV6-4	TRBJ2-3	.	CASSDSLGGDTQYF	TGTGCCAGCAGTGACTCCCTCGGAGGTGATACGCAGTATTTT
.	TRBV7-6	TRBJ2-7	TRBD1	CASSPGQNYEQYF	TGTGCCAGCAGCCCGGGACAGAACTACGAGCAGTACTTC
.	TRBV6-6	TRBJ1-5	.	CASRTPGSNQPQHF	TGTGCCAGCAGGACCCCAGGGAGCAATCAGCCCCAGCATTTT
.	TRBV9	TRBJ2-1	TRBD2	CASSGGTGLVYIEQFF	TGTGCCAGCAGCGGAGGAACGGGACTAGTCTATATTGAGCAGTTCTTC
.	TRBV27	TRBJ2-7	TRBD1	CASSTSSGTVTTEQYF	TGTGCCAGCAGTACCTCTTCCGGGACAGTGACTACGGAGCAGTACTTC
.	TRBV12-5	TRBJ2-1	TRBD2	CASGLSSGTYNEQFF	TGTGCTAGTGGTTTGTCTAGCGGGACCTACAATGAGCAGTTCTTC
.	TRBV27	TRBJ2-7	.	CASSLAVSSSYEQYF	TGTGCCAGCAGTTTAGCAGTATCTAGCTCCTACGAGCAGTACTTC
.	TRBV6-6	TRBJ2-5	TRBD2	CASSLLSGGAGETQYF	TGTGCCAGCAGCCTACTTAGCGGGGGGGCTGGAGAGACCCAGTACTTC